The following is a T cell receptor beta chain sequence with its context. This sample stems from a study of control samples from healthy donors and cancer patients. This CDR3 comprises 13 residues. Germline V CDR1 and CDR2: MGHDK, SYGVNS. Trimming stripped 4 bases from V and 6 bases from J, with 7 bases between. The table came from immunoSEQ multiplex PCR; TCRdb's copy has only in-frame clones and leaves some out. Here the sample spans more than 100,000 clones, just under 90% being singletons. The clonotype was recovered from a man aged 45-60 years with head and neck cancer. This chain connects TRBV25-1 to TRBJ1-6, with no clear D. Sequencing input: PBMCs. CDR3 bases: TGTGCCAGCAGTGGATTTCTTAATTCACCCCTCCACTTT. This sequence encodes CASSGFLNSPLHF.